One sample yielded the 15 T cell receptor beta chains listed below, sequenced in a study of Graves' ophthalmopathy and Graves' hyperthyroidism. Amplification of TCR beta CDR3 regions used RNA transcripts. The library came from an HTBI-primed first-round RT-PCR and a second-round multiplex PCR. MiXCR was run by TCRdb on the multiplex PCR reads, yielding one entry per CDR3 protein. The sample contains around 520,000 distinct CDR3 sequences, under 45% of which appear only once. The source material was peripheral blood or thyroid tissue (not recorded which). The origin of the receptors is an adult man with Graves' hyperthyroidism.

V usage is TRBV10-3 and J usage is TRBJ1-5; D remains ambiguous. The CDR3 loop spans 16 amino acids. Trimming removed 3 bases at V and 6 bases at J, with 18 bases between. Germline values: CDR1 ENHRY, CDR2 SYGVKD. CDR3 nucleotide sequence: TGTGCCATCAGTGATGGTGGAGTAATCAGTTTTCAGCCCCAGCATTTT. Translation gives CAISDGGVISFQPQHF.

Points on this clonotype: A much larger clone differs from this one at a single base, so this may be a read error. The V and J genes are TRBV12-3 or TRBV12-4 and TRBJ1-2, with 7 bases matching TRBD1. This CDR3 is built from 15 residues. Trimming removed 7 bases from V and 7 bases from J; junction bases left unmatched: 15. The CDR3 DNA reads as TGTGCCAGCACCCCTCAGGGGGGGTTAGGGTTTGGCTACACCTTC. Translation: CASTPQGGLGFGYTF.

The sample holds one count of this clonotype. This chain uses TRBV12-5 with TRBJ2-1, with D maybe TRBD2 (6 bases). Germline loops: CDR1 LGHNT, CDR2 FRNRAP. This CDR3 contains 15 residues. CDR3 sequence reads: CASSFSGEDYNEQFF. CDR3 nucleotides: TGTGCCAGCAGTTTTAGCGGAGAGGACTACAATGAGCAGTTCTTC. Combining the CDR3 with reference TRBV12-5 and TRBJ2-1 gives the whole variable domain DARVTQTPRHKVTEMGQEVTMRCQPILGHNTVFWYRQTMMQGLELLAYFRNRAPLDDSGMPKDRFSAEMPDATLATLKIQPSEPRDSAVYFCASSFSGEDYNEQFFGPGTRLTVL.

The chain carries TRBV13 and TRBJ2-5; the match to TRBD2 covers 9 bases. The CDR3 runs 15 residues. Trimming took 8 bases from V and 4 from J; bases not matched to a gene: 11. Germline CDR1 and CDR2: PRHDT and FYEKMQ (reference sequence). Here the CDR3 reads CASAPPAGGRETQYF. In DNA form, the CDR3 reads TGTGCCAGCGCCCCCCCAGCGGGAGGTAGAGAGACCCAGTACTTC. The whole variable domain, remainder taken from reference TRBV13 and TRBJ2-5, is AAGVIQSPRHLIKEKRETATLKCYPIPRHDTVYWYQQGPGQDPQFLISFYEKMQSDKGSIPDRFSAQQFSDYHSELNMSSLELGDSALYFCASAPPAGGRETQYFGPGTRLLVL.

The V gene is TRBV2, the J gene TRBJ1-1, with D possibly being TRBD1 (5 bases). This CDR3 has 12 residues. Germline V gene data show CDR1 as SNHLY and CDR2 as FYNNEI. The V gene lost 11 bases and the J gene lost 1 base, with 11 bases spanning the gap. CDR3 sequence: CAWNGGNTEAFF. In DNA, the CDR3 is TGTGCCTGGAACGGGGGGAACACTGAAGCTTTCTTT.

The gene calls are TRBV2 and TRBJ2-5; maybe TRBD1 (5 bases). CDR3 length: 15 amino acids. Looked up from germline, CDR1 is SNHLY and CDR2 is FYNNEI. V lost 6 bases, J lost 9 bases, and 23 bases lay in between. This CDR3 reads CASRLGRGLDQPQYF. Written as DNA, the CDR3 is TGTGCCAGCAGGCTAGGAAGGGGCCTAGATCAGCCCCAGTACTTC.

Note on this clonotype: A single base separates this from a much larger clone, so it may be a read error. A read error is likely, as this CDR3 ends without the conserved phenylalanine or tryptophan. CDR3 in amino acids: CASTREGGVPGQPQHS. The CDR3 bases are TGTGCCAGTACCAGAGAAGGAGGGGTACCGGGTCAGCCCCAGCATTCT. The rearrangement uses TRBV19 and TRBJ1-5; weak D call: TRBD1 (5 bases). V lost 7 bases and J lost 6, with 22 bases in between. Germline V CDR1 and CDR2: LNHDA, SQIVND (reference sequence). This CDR3 region has 16 residues.

The chain employs TRBV11-1 and TRBJ1-5, with 9 bases aligning to TRBD1. The CDR3 covers 16 residues. The germline gives CDR1 SGHAT, CDR2 FQDESV (reference sequence). The V segment lost 1 base and the J segment 7 bases; nucleotides outside the gene matches: 8. CDR3 protein: CASSLGGTGQGQPQHF. Here the CDR3 DNA reads TGTGCCAGCAGCTTAGGGGGGACAGGGCAGGGACAGCCCCAGCATTTT.

V gene TRBV7-8 combines with J gene TRBJ1-1; 7 bases agree with TRBD1. The CDR3 is 14 residues long. V was clipped by 4 bases and J by 2 bases; unmatched bases: 4. The germline V gene encodes CDR1 SGHVS and CDR2 FQNEAQ. Here the CDR3 reads CASSSYRGNTEAFF. The CDR3 nucleotides are TGTGCCAGCAGCTCATACAGGGGTAACACTGAAGCTTTCTTT.

V is TRBV7-2 and J is TRBJ1-6; TRBD1 matches 9 bases. V gave up 6 bases and J gave up 7 bases; unmatched junction bases: 7. Per germline, CDR1 SGHTA and CDR2 FQGNSA. The CDR3 consists of 15 residues. CDR3 sequence reads: CASRGSGTGNSPLHF. The CDR3 bases are TGTGCCAGCAGAGGTTCGGGGACAGGGAATTCACCCCTCCACTTT.

The sample holds many counts of this clonotype. The V gene is TRBV11-2, the J gene TRBJ2-7, with 8 bases matching TRBD1. Germline CDR1 and CDR2: SGHAT and FQNNGV. This CDR3 comprises 13 residues. V trimming: 5 bases; J trimming: 4 bases; junction bases outside the gene matches: 4. The CDR3 spells CASSMTGVYEQYF. The CDR3 coding sequence is TGTGCCAGCAGCATGACAGGGGTTTACGAGCAGTACTTC. Based on the CDR3 plus reference TRBV11-2 and TRBJ2-7, the full variable domain is EAGVAQSPRYKIIEKRQSVAFWCNPISGHATLYWYQQILGQGPKLLIQFQNNGVVDDSQLPKDRFSAERLKGVDSTLKIQPAKLEDSAVYLCASSMTGVYEQYFGPGTRLTVT.

This clonotype was detected many times. In DNA form, the CDR3 reads TGCAGCGTGGCCGGGACTAGCTTCATCTACGAGCAGTACTTC. This sequence encodes CSVAGTSFIYEQYF. This rearrangement joins TRBV29-1 to TRBJ2-7; TRBD2 aligns across 9 bases. CDR3 size: 14 residues. Trimming cost V 6 bases and J 3 bases; bases outside gene matches: 9. CDR1 SQVTM and CDR2 ANQGSEA come from the germline V gene.

Remarks on this clonotype: A much larger clone differs from this one at a single base, so this may be a read error. The chain carries TRBV6-6 and TRBJ1-5; the match to TRBD1 covers 9 bases. J gave up 4 bases and V 5 bases, and 6 bases lay outside the gene matches. The CDR3 is made up of 15 amino acids. CDR1 MNHNY and CDR2 SVGAGI come from the germline V gene (reference sequence). Here the CDR3 DNA reads TGTGCCAGCAGTGGCTATGGACAGGGGAATCAGCCCCAGCATTTT. As protein: CASSGYGQGNQPQHF.

The genes are TRBV5-1 and TRBJ1-4; 8 bases are shared with TRBD1. Germline lookup yields CDR1 SGHRS and CDR2 YFSETQ. V shed 4 bases, J shed 7 bases, and the junction held 9 bases outside the gene matches. This CDR3 is 15 amino acids long. CDR3 DNA sequence: TGCGCCAGCAGCCACGGACAGGGACGGGGTGAAAAACTGTTTTTT. Protein product: CASSHGQGRGEKLFF.

Note on this clonotype: This may arise from a read error, as a much more abundant clone is one base away. The gene calls are TRBV9 and TRBJ2-2; TRBD2 agrees at 10 bases. CDR3 length: 17 amino acids. Looked up from germline, CDR1 is SGDLS and CDR2 is YYNGEE. This chain's CDR3 is CASSVGLAGDPTGGLFF. DNA for the CDR3: TGTGCCAGCAGCGTAGGCCTAGCGGGGGACCCAACCGGGGGGCTGTTTTTT.